The 23 T cell receptor beta chains in this list originate from one sample, sequenced in a study of post-analysis software for immune sequencing data. The authors incorporated unique molecular identifiers into the TCR beta cDNA libraries. Via MiXCR, TCRdb re-called the PCR reads, giving one row per CDR3 protein. This table holds fewer than 900,000 distinct CDR3 sequences, 46% found once. Which antigens these TCRs recognize remains unknown. General observations from the study: Included in a set of roughly 5 TRBV segments more frequent in patients than controls were TRBV5-6, TRBV5-1 and TRBV20-1.

The sequenced material came from blood. The origin of the receptors is a girl aged 10 to 17 with multiple sclerosis.

This clonotype was counted a few times. The chain recombines TRBV7-9 with TRBJ1-2, with a tentative D call TRBD1 (6 bases). V lost 4 bases and J lost 3, with 12 bases in between. The CDR3 covers 14 residues. In germline, CDR1 is SEHNR, CDR2 FQNEAQ (reference sequence). CDR3 nucleotide sequence: TGTGCCAGCAGCTACAGGGAGTGGGACTATGGCTACACCTTC. Translating gives CASSYREWDYGYTF. The variable domain in full, with the rest retrieved from reference TRBV7-9 and TRBJ1-2, is DTGVSQNPRHKITKRGQNVTFRCDPISEHNRLYWYRQTLGQGPEFLTYFQNEAQLEKSRLLSDRFSAERPKGSFSTLEIQRTEQGDSAMYLCASSYREWDYGYTFGSGTRLTVV.

Comment on this clonotype: A read error may produce the germline difference seen at one junction end. The V call is TRBV4-1, the J call TRBJ2-1, with 8 bases fitting TRBD2. There are 13 residues in the CDR3. The V gene's germline CDR1 is MGHRA and CDR2 YSYEKL. The CDR3: CASSHGGDNGQFF. CDR3 nucleotides: TGCGCCAGCAGCCACGGGGGGGACAATGGGCAGTTCTTC.

V gene TRBV7-2 combines with J gene TRBJ2-1; 10 bases map to TRBD2. The CDR3 totals 16 residues. The V gene's germline CDR1 is SGHTA and CDR2 FQGNSA. The junction had 10 bases not matched to a gene; V was cut back by 5 bases and J by 6 bases. The chain's CDR3 is CASSPRTSGPFNEQFF. In DNA, the CDR3 is TGTGCCAGCAGCCCGAGGACTAGCGGTCCTTTCAATGAGCAGTTCTTC.

V and J are TRBV3-1 and TRBJ2-5; D may be TRBD2 (6 bases). The J call may be in error: the DNA end matches TRBJ2-7 better. The CDR3 is 17 amino acids. Germline CDR1 reads LGHDT; CDR2 reads YNNKEL (reference sequence). CDR3 DNA sequence: TGTGCCAGCAGCCCCAGGGTGTCTAGCGATACTATCTACGAGCAGTACTTC. It codes for CASSPRVSSDTIYEQYF.

The V gene is TRBV6-1, the J gene TRBJ2-4; no clear D gene. The J call is doubtful: the DNA matches TRBJ2-7 better. Germline CDR1 MNHNS, CDR2 SASEGT. The CDR3 covers 17 residues. The CDR3 DNA sequence: TGTGCCAGCAGTGTGACACGGATAGGCAGGCACCCCTACGAGCAGTACTTC. The encoded protein is CASSVTRIGRHPYEQYF.

J is TRBJ1-2 and V is TRBV27; D possibly corresponds to TRBD1 (5 bases). Trimming removed 8 bases from V and 7 bases from J, with 17 bases in between. Germline V gene data show CDR1 as MNHEY and CDR2 as SMNVEV (reference sequence). The CDR3 is 13 residues long. The CDR3 DNA follows: TGTGCCAGCGGTGCTAGGGGTATTGGTGGCTACACCTTC. Translating gives CASGARGIGGYTF.

CDR3 in DNA: TGTGCCAGCAGTCCCGGGACAGGGATGAACACTGAAGCTTTCTTT. Translation gives CASSPGTGMNTEAFF. The rearrangement links TRBV12-3 or TRBV12-4 to TRBJ1-1, with TRBD1 identical over 9 bases. V dropped 5 bases and J dropped 0; count of bases not matched to a gene: 4. The CDR3 consists of 15 residues.

This clonotype was observed a few times. The rearrangement links TRBV7-2 to TRBJ2-7; TRBD2 aligns across 8 bases. The CDR3 length is 16 residues. V was pared by 5 bases and J by 0 bases, with 9 bases of the junction left unmatched. Germline CDR1 reads SGHTA; CDR2 reads FQGNSA. The CDR3 region has the DNA TGTGCCAGCAGCACAGCTAGCGGGTCCAGCTCCTACGAGCAGTACTTC. Translating it yields CASSTASGSSSYEQYF.

The chain combines TRBV9 with TRBJ1-2; TRBD1 matches 9 bases. V was pared by 0 bases and J by 5 bases, with 2 bases of the junction left unmatched. Per the germline V gene, CDR1 is SGDLS and CDR2 is YYNGEE. This CDR3 comprises 14 residues. The CDR3 here is CASSVGDREYGYTF. CDR3 DNA: TGTGCCAGCAGCGTAGGGGACAGGGAGTATGGCTACACCTTC.

The chain combines TRBV12-3 or TRBV12-4 with TRBJ2-5; D not certain. The CDR3 extends over 14 amino acids. Deletions cut 9 bases from V and 4 bases from J, with 18 bases between. The chain's CDR3 is CASRPHGVGETQYF. CDR3 nucleotide sequence: TGTGCCAGTCGCCCCCATGGGGTGGGAGAGACCCAGTACTTC.

This clonotype was detected a few times. V gene TRBV7-9 combines with J gene TRBJ2-5, with D maybe TRBD2 (5 bases). The end of the DNA is better explained by TRBJ2-7, so the J call may be wrong. In germline, CDR1 is SEHNR, CDR2 FQNEAQ (reference sequence). CDR3 length: 15 residues. The CDR3 reads CASSLEAGEINEQYF. As DNA, the CDR3 is TGTGCCAGCAGCTTAGAGGCCGGGGAAATCAACGAGCAGTACTTC.

The chain carries TRBV20-1 and TRBJ2-5, with TRBD2 identical over 9 bases. Trimming removed 1 base from V and 11 bases from J; junction bases left unmatched: 11. The germline V gene encodes CDR1 DFQATT and CDR2 SNEGSKA (reference sequence). The CDR3 extends over 14 amino acids. CDR3: CSARGEGLAGWQYF. The CDR3, as DNA: TGCAGTGCTAGAGGGGAAGGGCTAGCGGGGTGGCAGTACTTC.

This clonotype came up a few times. The CDR3 sequence is CASGLRPNYGYTF. The CDR3 DNA follows: TGTGCTAGTGGTTTAAGGCCTAACTATGGCTACACCTTC. The J gene is TRBJ1-2, the V gene TRBV12-5; D gene unclear. V lost 3 bases and J lost 0, with 5 bases in between. CDR3 length: 13 amino acids. Germline lookup yields CDR1 LGHNT and CDR2 FRNRAP.

The genes are TRBV12-3 or TRBV12-4 and TRBJ2-7, with D possibly matching TRBD1 (5 bases). The V gene lost 2 bases and the J gene lost 6 bases, with 17 bases spanning the gap. The CDR3 contains 15 residues. In nucleotides, the CDR3 is TGTGCCAGCAGTTTATTTAGGGGAAAGGGTGGCGAGCAGTACTTC. As protein: CASSLFRGKGGEQYF.

J is TRBJ1-1 and V is TRBV29-1; no clear D. This CDR3 region has 13 residues. V was pared by 5 bases and J by 0 bases, with 10 bases between. Germline V gene sequence: CDR1 SQVTM, CDR2 ANQGSEA. Here the CDR3 reads CSVPGSMNTEAFF. CDR3 DNA sequence: TGCAGCGTTCCAGGCTCCATGAACACTGAAGCTTTCTTT.

This chain joins TRBV12-3 or TRBV12-4 and TRBJ2-4; no clear D. Deletions cut 6 bases from V and 1 base from J, with 13 bases between. This CDR3 region has 15 residues. Here the CDR3 reads CASSPIGRAKNIQYF. CDR3 sequence (DNA): TGTGCCAGCAGCCCCATCGGGCGGGCCAAAAACATTCAGTACTTC.

This clonotype was seen only a few times. This chain connects TRBV3-1 to TRBJ2-3, with D uncertain. Trimming removed 1 base at V and 2 bases at J, with 7 bases between. The CDR3 contains 14 residues. Germline V lookup: CDR1 LGHDT, CDR2 YNNKEL (reference sequence). The CDR3 DNA sequence: TGTGCCAGCAGCCAAGCCAGGTCCACAGATACGCAGTATTTT. This gives the protein CASSQARSTDTQYF.

This clonotype was picked up a small number of times. The chain carries TRBV7-2 and TRBJ1-2, with a tentative D call TRBD1 (6 bases). This CDR3 spans 14 amino acids. The V gene lost 1 base and the J gene lost 4 bases, with 10 bases spanning the gap. Germline-derived CDR1 and CDR2 are SGHTA and FQGNSA. CDR3 loop: CASSLGGQVYGYTF. The CDR3 DNA follows: TGTGCCAGCAGCTTAGGGGGGCAAGTCTATGGCTACACCTTC.

V usage is TRBV5-1 and J usage is TRBJ1-5; D is uncertain. Germline V gene lookup returns CDR1 SGHRS and CDR2 YFSETQ. There are 15 residues in the CDR3. The V and J ends lost 0 bases and 2 bases respectively, with 9 bases between them. The CDR3 is CASSLGDGGNQPQHF. The CDR3 nucleotides are TGCGCCAGCAGCTTGGGGGATGGGGGCAATCAGCCCCAGCATTTT.

The chain combines TRBV7-2 with TRBJ2-1; D is possibly TRBD2 (5 bases). The CDR3 sequence is 15 residues long. Looked up from germline, CDR1 is SGHTA and CDR2 is FQGNSA. Trimming cost V 5 bases and J 2 bases, with 13 bases left between them. The CDR3 protein is CASSMEVLAYNEQFF. For the CDR3, the DNA is TGTGCCAGCAGCATGGAGGTGCTAGCCTACAATGAGCAGTTCTTC. Based on the CDR3 plus reference TRBV7-2 and TRBJ2-1, the full variable domain is GAGVSQSPSNKVTEKGKDVELRCDPISGHTALYWYRQSLGQGLEFLIYFQGNSAPDKSGLPSDRFSAERTGGSVSTLTIQRTQQEDSAVYLCASSMEVLAYNEQFFGPGTRLTVL.

The CDR3 region is CASSLSLGNYGYTF. In DNA, the CDR3 is TGTGCCAGCAGCTTATCTCTCGGGAATTATGGCTACACCTTC. The rearrangement uses TRBV7-9 and TRBJ1-2; D gene unclear. Germline CDR1 SEHNR, CDR2 FQNEAQ (reference sequence). The V end was cut by 2 bases, the J end by 5 bases, with 12 bases between. This CDR3 region has 14 residues.

The V call is TRBV20-1, the J call TRBJ2-3; D tentatively reads TRBD1 or TRBD2 (6 bases each). With 8 bases removed from V and 6 bases from J, the gap between germline ends came to 15 bases. The CDR3 has 12 residues. Germline V gives CDR1 DFQATT, CDR2 SNEGSKA (reference sequence). This CDR3 is CSTEGGTDTQYF. Here the CDR3 DNA reads TGCAGTACTGAGGGGGGAACGGATACGCAGTATTTT.

The V gene is TRBV11-2, the J gene TRBJ2-3; TRBD2 aligns across 7 bases. The CDR3 length is 16 residues. V lost 2 bases, J lost 0 bases, and 5 bases stayed unmatched. Germline CDR1 SGHAT, CDR2 FQNNGV. As DNA, the CDR3 is TGTGCCAGCAGCTTAAGGCCTAGCGGAAGCACAGATACGCAGTATTTT. Translating it yields CASSLRPSGSTDTQYF.